This TCR beta chain comes out of a study of cytomegalovirus exposure and HLA in healthy donors. Findings and caveats of the study: The majority of CMV-associated TCR beta chains were reported as apparently HLA-restricted in a later analysis. In a later analysis, TCR beta V- and J-gene trimming was associated with a missense DCLRE1C variant.

Turning to this clone: What it binds is unknown.

V lost 4 bases and J lost 3, with 13 bases in between. The CDR3 spans 14 residues. Germline V CDR1 and CDR2: SGHVS, FQNEAQ. Although they were nominally healthy when sampled, donors likely had unrecorded immune exposures. 13 Jbeta primers and 60 Vbeta primers were used for the PCR. As processed by the authors: An analysis that came later counted 77 million or so unique TCR beta chains, about 10 million shared. The repertoire was sequenced with immunoSEQ multiplex PCR; TCRdb's copy has only in-frame clones and lacks some. D and trimming come from the DNA, and the V and J calls and clone size come from that table. The repertoire holds under 200,000 clones, 82% seen once, with roughly 1.5% in the top ten.

The chain is built from TRBV7-8 and TRBJ2-7, with D possibly being TRBD1 (7 bases). Sample: PBMCs. The receptor comes from a male donor in good health and CMV-seronegative. CDR3 nucleotide sequence: TGTGCCAGCAGCTGGGGGGACAGCGGCTACGAGCAGTACTTC. Translating gives CASSWGDSGYEQYF.